Detailed here is one T cell receptor beta chain. Its antigen is currently not known. No base-level quality is on record; no much larger clone is a single base apart. TCRbeta CDR3 regions were amplified from genomic DNA by means of the immunoSEQ Assay, a bias-controlled multiplex PCR. Per the source publication's procedure: Within the assay, amplification of reference gene primers was used to estimate how many nucleated cells each sample contained. To quantify the absolute abundance of each unique TCRbeta CDR3 rearrangement, sequence reads were collapsed and filtered. Productive Simpson clonality was computed per sample as the square root of Simpson's diversity index over productive rearrangements. TCRdb holds this immuneACCESS table with in-frame rearrangements only. Some clones are missing; in checked studies, unresolved V genes explain under half, and the rest has no known cause. Clone size and V and J calls were adopted from that table, with D and trimming inferred from the DNA. The sample table holds 150,000 to 250,000 clones, of which approximately 80% were seen once. About 6.9% of the sample comes from the top ten.

Each collaborating institution followed its own protocols to collect whole blood in K2EDTA tubes. Collaborator samples were shipped for TCRbeta analysis as frozen whole blood, isolated PBMCs, or DNA extracted from either sample type. The data stem from a study of blood T cell repertoires in COVID-19 (dated by TCRdb to 2018 to 2020). General notes on the study: Samples from collaborators originated in the United States, Italy and Spain and spanned both the acute and convalescent phases of COVID-19. A de-identified subject ID, COVID-19 status, age in years and sex were almost always included in the sample metadata. The repertoires were released in a freely available public database intended as a resource for research on the immune response to SARS-CoV-2. HLA class I and class II types, where available, came from metadata supplied by the sample provider rather than from assay-based typing. The dataset comprised deeply sampled blood TCRbeta repertoires from subjects exposed to, actively infected with, or recovered from COVID-19. The material from the prospective study consisted of cDNA or gDNA derived from T cells, B-cell-depleted T cells, or PBMCs. The samples were drawn from two sources: the first 160 participants of the ongoing ImmuneRACE study, and fewer than 1,500 subjects contributed by 6 global collaborators. What the research found in general, with its limitations: The quantity of clinical and demographic metadata differed by source and by participant and was supplied without curation.

After removal of 4 bases from V and 3 bases from J, the junction retains 3 bases not matched to a gene. CDR1 SQVTM and CDR2 ANQGSEA were looked up in the germline V gene. Taken from cysteine to phenylalanine, the CDR3 has 15 residues. Here the CDR3 DNA is all that survives: 45 bases in frame from base 1. Specimen: peripheral blood. The rearranged chain carries TRBV29-1 and TRBJ2-3, with 14 junctional bases fitting TRBD2. The receptor was derived from a human donor with acute or convalescent COVID-19. The donor label of this sample is uncertain. The DNA sequence is as follows: TGCAGCGTTGGTGGACTAGCGGGAGGAACAGATACGCAGTATTTT. It encodes CSVGGLAGGTDTQYF.